The rows below give T cell receptor beta chains drawn from one sample of a study of Graves' ophthalmopathy and Graves' hyperthyroidism. TCRdb reprocessed the multiplex PCR reads via MiXCR and lists one record per CDR3 protein. The table lists 1 million to 1.3 million distinct CDR3 sequences, roughly two fifths of them singletons. The material sequenced was peripheral blood or thyroid tissue (not recorded which). Source of these receptors: an adult man with Graves' hyperthyroidism. The CDR3 runs from the conserved cysteine through the conserved F or W. Fields, in order: J gene, clone size, D gene, V gene, CDR3 DNA, CDR3 protein. A D gene is named only where the DNA matches it firmly. The size of a clone is reported for some rows only, either as once, few or many, or as a class for expanded clones.

J: TRBJ1-5; size: -; D: -; V: TRBV15; DNA: TGTGCCACCAGCCAAATAGGGCAGGGAAGCAATCAGCCCCAGCATTTT; CDR3: CATSQIGQGSNQPQHF
J: TRBJ2-5; size: many; D: TRBD2; V: TRBV9; DNA: TGTGCCAGCAGACCTAGCGGAGGGGAGACCCAGTACTTC; CDR3: CASRPSGGETQYF
J: TRBJ1-2; size: few; D: TRBD1; V: TRBV29-1; DNA: TGCAGCTCCGGGACAGCCTTTTATGGCTACACCTTC; CDR3: CSSGTAFYGYTF
J: TRBJ2-2; size: many; D: TRBD1; V: TRBV10-2; DNA: TGCGCCAGCCAAGGGGGCGGTGGCACCGGGGAGCTGTTTTTT; CDR3: CASQGGGGTGELFF
J: TRBJ2-7; size: many; D: -; V: TRBV27; DNA: TGTGCCAGCAGCCTCCAGGGCGTCTACGAGCAGTACTTC; CDR3: CASSLQGVYEQYF
J: TRBJ2-7; size: -; D: TRBD1; V: TRBV12-3/TRBV12-4; DNA: TGTGCCAGCAGTCCTCGACAGGGAGTATCCTACGAGCAGTACTTC; CDR3: CASSPRQGVSYEQYF
J: TRBJ1-4; size: many; D: -; V: TRBV5-1; DNA: TGCGCCAGCAGCGAGCGGACCACTAATGAAAAACTGTTTTTT; CDR3: CASSERTTNEKLFF
J: TRBJ1-3; size: few; D: -; V: TRBV6-1; DNA: TGTGCCAGCAGCCCGGGACATTCCGGAAACACCATATATTTT; CDR3: CASSPGHSGNTIYF
J: TRBJ2-2; size: -; D: TRBD1; V: TRBV29-1; DNA: TGCAGCGTTGAAGATCGGTTCGGGACAGGGAACACCGGGGAGCTGTTTTTT; CDR3: CSVEDRFGTGNTGELFF
J: TRBJ1-4; size: -; D: -; V: TRBV6-6; DNA: TGTGCCAGCAGAATTAAGGGGGGCACCGCAACTAATGAAAAACTGTTTTTT; CDR3: CASRIKGGTATNEKLFF
J: TRBJ2-5; size: -; D: -; V: TRBV10-3; DNA: TGTGCCATCGGAGGGGGGGGGATTGGGACCCAGTACTTC; CDR3: CAIGGGGIGTQYF
J: TRBJ2-7; size: many; D: -; V: TRBV7-2; DNA: TGTGCCAGCAGCTTTGGGGCAAGCTCCTACGAGCAGTACTTC; CDR3: CASSFGASSYEQYF
J: TRBJ1-2; size: -; D: TRBD1; V: TRBV20-1; DNA: TGCAGTGCTCCCGACAGGGTGTCGAATAGCTATGGCTACACCTTC; CDR3: CSAPDRVSNSYGYTF
J: TRBJ2-5; size: few; D: -; V: TRBV7-2; DNA: TGTGCCAGCAGCTTAATCAGCGGTAGAGGGGGGGAGACCCAGTACTTC; CDR3: CASSLISGRGGETQYF
J: TRBJ1-5; size: many; D: -; V: TRBV19; DNA: TGTGCCAGTAGTATTTCCCACAGGCGGCATCAGCCCCAGCATTTT; CDR3: CASSISHRRHQPQHF
J: TRBJ1-1; size: few; D: -; V: TRBV20-1; DNA: TGCAGTGCCCCGGGTCCCCTCCCACCTGAAGCTTTCTTT; CDR3: CSAPGPLPPEAFF
J: TRBJ2-5; size: many; D: -; V: TRBV6-6; DNA: TGTGCCAGCAGTTACGACGAAAAGGCCCAAGAGACCCAGTACTTC; CDR3: CASSYDEKAQETQYF
J: TRBJ2-7; size: -; D: TRBD2; V: TRBV7-9; DNA: TGTGCCAGCAGCTCGACTAGCGGGCCCTCCTACGAGCAGTACTTC; CDR3: CASSSTSGPSYEQYF
J: TRBJ1-1; size: -; D: -; V: TRBV6-5; DNA: TGTGCCGGCAGGGGACCGATTGAAGCTTTCTTT; CDR3: CAGRGPIEAFF
J: TRBJ1-4; size: many; D: -; V: TRBV7-9; DNA: TGTGCCAGCAGCAATTTCGGGATCGAGCATGAAAAACTGTTTTTT; CDR3: CASSNFGIEHEKLFF
J: TRBJ1-1; size: few; D: -; V: TRBV6-4; DNA: TGTGCCACCAATAAAAGGGGGTGGACTGAAGCTTTCTTT; CDR3: CATNKRGWTEAFF
J: TRBJ2-3; size: -; D: TRBD1; V: TRBV20-1; DNA: TGCAGTGCGCGTCCCGGGACAGGGGGTAGCACAGATACGCAGTATTTT; CDR3: CSARPGTGGSTDTQYF
J: TRBJ2-7; size: few; D: TRBD1; V: TRBV28; DNA: TGTGCCAGCAGTGGCGGACAGGTGGGCCAGGACGAGCAGTACTTC; CDR3: CASSGGQVGQDEQYF
J: TRBJ2-5; size: many; D: TRBD2; V: TRBV19; DNA: TGTGCCAGTAGTAGCGGGACTAGCGGGAATATGAAGACCCAGTACTTC; CDR3: CASSSGTSGNMKTQYF
J: TRBJ1-1; size: many; D: TRBD1; V: TRBV7-2; DNA: TGTGCCAGCAGCTTATACAGGGGGGGGAACACTGAAGCTTTCTTT; CDR3: CASSLYRGGNTEAFF
J: TRBJ1-6; size: few; D: -; V: TRBV5-1; DNA: TGCGCCAGCAAAATCGTAAATTCACCCCTCCACTTT; CDR3: CASKIVNSPLHF
J: TRBJ1-6; size: -; D: -; V: TRBV28; DNA: TGTGCCAGCAGTTTTGGAGGGACTGTTGATCCACCCCTCCACTTT; CDR3: CASSFGGTVDPPLHF
J: TRBJ1-2; size: many; D: -; V: TRBV25-1; DNA: TGTGCCAGCAGTGAATTGAACCAAAACTATGGCTACACCTTC; CDR3: CASSELNQNYGYTF
J: TRBJ2-2; size: many; D: -; V: TRBV29-1; DNA: TGCAGCGCCGTCGAGGGGAGCGGGGAGCTGTTTTTT; CDR3: CSAVEGSGELFF
J: TRBJ2-5; size: many; D: -; V: TRBV7-8; DNA: TGTGCCAGCAGCTTAACCCGACAGGTCGGCCAAGAGACCCAGTACTTC; CDR3: CASSLTRQVGQETQYF
J: TRBJ1-4; size: many; D: -; V: TRBV25-1; DNA: TGTGCCAGCAGTGACGCCAGAGGGAATGAAAAACTGTTTTTT; CDR3: CASSDARGNEKLFF
J: TRBJ1-1; size: -; D: -; V: TRBV29-1; DNA: TGCAGCGTTGGTTGGAAGCTAAAAAACACTGAAGCTTTCTTT; CDR3: CSVGWKLKNTEAFF
J: TRBJ1-1; size: many; D: -; V: TRBV29-1; DNA: TGCAGCGTTTGTCGGGGGGGGAACACTGAAGCTTTCTTT; CDR3: CSVCRGGNTEAFF
J: TRBJ2-7; size: -; D: -; V: TRBV28; DNA: TGTGCCAGCAGGGACGGGACGCTCGCCTACGAGCAGTACTTC; CDR3: CASRDGTLAYEQYF
J: TRBJ1-5; size: -; D: -; V: TRBV10-3; DNA: TGTGCCATCAGTGATTCCCCCCTGGGGGAGCTCCGGAGAGGCAATCAGCCCCAGCATTTT; CDR3: CAISDSPLGELRRGNQPQHF
J: TRBJ1-2; size: many; D: -; V: TRBV20-1; DNA: TGCAGTGCTAGGTTTGACAGGTCCTTCTATGGCTACACCTTC; CDR3: CSARFDRSFYGYTF
J: TRBJ1-5; size: -; D: -; V: TRBV10-3; DNA: TGTGCCATCCATCGACAGAATAGCAATCAGCCCCAGCATTTT; CDR3: CAIHRQNSNQPQHF
J: TRBJ2-5; size: -; D: -; V: TRBV25-1; DNA: TGTGCCAGCAGTGGCTCCTTAGTCCAGGCTCAAGAGACCCAGTACTTC; CDR3: CASSGSLVQAQETQYF
J: TRBJ1-1; size: many; D: -; V: TRBV7-9; DNA: TGTGCCAGCACCCAGGGGCAAGAGAACACTGAAGCTTTCTTT; CDR3: CASTQGQENTEAFF